The 21 T cell receptor beta chains reported below all come from one sample, sequenced in a study of post-analysis software for immune sequencing data. Regarding the study as a whole: The five TRBV segments detected at higher frequency in patients than in controls included TRBV5-6, TRBV5-1 and TRBV20-1.

Their antigen targets remain unknown. Libraries were made from TCR beta cDNA, and they carried unique molecular identifiers. TCRdb passed the PCR reads through MiXCR, listing each CDR3 protein once. The profile shows almost 700,000 distinct CDR3 sequences, around 64% of them singletons. Sequencing was done on a sample of blood. The origin of the receptors is a girl aged 2 to 10 with multiple sclerosis.

V gene TRBV5-1 combines with J gene TRBJ2-1, with 8 bases identical to TRBD2. This CDR3 contains 15 residues. Per germline, CDR1 SGHRS and CDR2 YFSETQ. After removal of 5 bases from V and 2 bases from J, the junction contained 6 bases not matched to a gene. The CDR3 reads CASRLAETTYNEQFF. In DNA form, the CDR3 reads TGCGCCAGCAGACTAGCGGAGACGACCTACAATGAGCAGTTCTTC.

In DNA, the CDR3 is TGTGCCAGCACGGGCAGGACCCCCAGGCTGTTTTTT. This sequence encodes CASTGRTPRLFF. The chain is built from TRBV6-2 or TRBV6-3 and TRBJ1-4, with D unclear. Trimming pared 7 bases from V and 14 bases from J, leaving 17 bases between. Germline CDR1 MNHEY, CDR2 SVGEGT. The CDR3 sequence is 12 residues long.

The chain has TRBV18 and TRBJ2-3; D is undetermined. The CDR3 totals 17 residues. Germline loops: CDR1 KGHSH, CDR2 LQKENI. Between the trimmed V and J ends, which lost 2 bases and 2 bases, there was a span of 17 bases. The CDR3 DNA is TGTGCCAGCTCACCAAGCCCAAATCAGGAGATCACAGATACGCAGTATTTT. This codes for CASSPSPNQEITDTQYF.

The gene calls are TRBV5-5 and TRBJ2-3; TRBD1 agrees at 7 bases. V shed 4 bases and J 0 bases; nucleotides not matched to a gene: 11. The V gene's germline CDR1 is SGHKS and CDR2 YYEKEE (reference sequence). The CDR3 has 17 amino acids. The CDR3 loop is CASSTLRTGISTDTQYF. The CDR3 bases are TGTGCCAGCAGCACCCTACGGACAGGCATCAGCACAGATACGCAGTATTTT.

This clonotype occurred a few times. The CDR3 protein is CASSLGSSGNQPQHF. CDR3 DNA: TGTGCCAGCAGCTTAGGGAGCTCGGGCAATCAGCCCCAGCATTTT. The chain is built from TRBV27 and TRBJ1-5; D gene uncertain. Germline CDR1 MNHEY, CDR2 SMNVEV (reference sequence). V lost 6 bases, J lost 2 bases, and 14 bases lay in between. This CDR3 comprises 15 residues.

The gene calls are TRBV7-9 and TRBJ2-1; TRBD1 matches 10 bases. The V and J ends lost 5 bases and 15 bases, in that order; junction bases with no gene match: 7. The CDR3 spans 12 residues. CDR1 is SEHNR, CDR2 FQNEAQ, per germline (reference sequence). The CDR3 here is CASSPGQGDPFF. CDR3 nucleotide sequence: TGTGCCAGCAGCCCAGGACAGGGGGACCCGTTCTTC. Together with reference TRBV7-9 and TRBJ2-1, the CDR3 gives the full variable domain: DTGVSQNPRHKITKRGQNVTFRCDPISEHNRLYWYRQTLGQGPEFLTYFQNEAQLEKSRLLSDRFSAERPKGSFSTLEIQRTEQGDSAMYLCASSPGQGDPFFGPGTRLTVL.

This rearrangement joins TRBV3-1 to TRBJ2-7; D uncertain. Looked up from germline, CDR1 is LGHDT and CDR2 is YNNKEL (reference sequence). The CDR3 runs to 13 residues. The V and J ends lost 0 bases and 3 bases respectively, with 6 bases between them. The chain's CDR3 is CASSQDPLYEQYF. As DNA, the CDR3 is TGTGCCAGCAGCCAAGATCCCCTCTACGAGCAGTACTTC.

The V gene is TRBV12-3 or TRBV12-4, the J gene TRBJ2-5; 10 bases match TRBD2. The CDR3 sequence is 17 residues long. Unmatched junction bases numbered 13, after V lost 3 bases and J lost 6 bases. The CDR3 loop is CASSLGPSGGAGKTQYF. DNA of the CDR3: TGTGCCAGCAGTTTGGGGCCCAGCGGGGGGGCCGGGAAGACCCAGTACTTC.

The chain combines TRBV7-2 with TRBJ2-5, with 9 nucleotides matching TRBD1. The germline CDR1 and CDR2 sequences are SGHTA and FQGNSA. This CDR3 comprises 16 residues. With V trimmed by 1 base and J by 2 bases, 5 bases remained unmatched. The CDR3 DNA reads TGTGCCAGCAGCTTAGTTGGAGGACAGGGGCAAGAGACCCAGTACTTC. Translation gives CASSLVGGQGQETQYF. The whole variable domain, remainder taken from reference TRBV7-2 and TRBJ2-5, is GAGVSQSPSNKVTEKGKDVELRCDPISGHTALYWYRQSLGQGLEFLIYFQGNSAPDKSGLPSDRFSAERTGGSVSTLTIQRTQQEDSAVYLCASSLVGGQGQETQYFGPGTRLLVL.

The V call is TRBV12-3 or TRBV12-4, the J call TRBJ1-2; 7 positions agree with TRBD1. The CDR3 is 12 amino acids. Trimming at V came to 5 bases and at J to 10 bases, leaving 7 bases not matched to a gene. In DNA form, the CDR3 reads TGTGCCAGCAGTCGAGGGGGCCATGACTACACCTTC. Translation gives CASSRGGHDYTF.

This rearrangement joins TRBV6-6 to TRBJ1-2; D uncertain. The CDR3 is made up of 15 amino acids. Germline CDR1 is MNHNY and CDR2 is SVGAGI (reference sequence). V was shortened by 9 bases and J by 0 bases, with 17 bases between the two germline ends. The CDR3 spells CASFGLDGANYGYTF. The CDR3, as DNA: TGTGCCAGTTTCGGTCTGGACGGAGCTAACTATGGCTACACCTTC.

The chain joins TRBV7-2 to TRBJ1-2; TRBD1 agrees at 7 bases. Germline CDR1 is SGHTA and CDR2 is FQGNSA. V lost 5 bases, J lost 5 bases, and 8 bases stayed unmatched. This CDR3 has 14 amino acids. CDR3 in DNA: TGTGCCAGCAGCCGACAAGGGACAGCATATGGCTACACCTTC. The encoded protein is CASSRQGTAYGYTF.

The chain has TRBV7-2 and TRBJ2-1, with TRBD1 matching 10 bases. The V gene's germline CDR1 is SGHTA and CDR2 FQGNSA. CDR3 length: 17 residues. The V segment lost 4 bases and the J segment 9 bases; nucleotides outside the gene matches: 15. CDR3 loop: CASSSKRRDRGGGEQFF. As DNA, the CDR3 is TGTGCCAGCAGCTCAAAGAGGCGGGACAGGGGAGGCGGTGAGCAGTTCTTC.

This sequence joins TRBV19 and TRBJ2-1, with D tentatively TRBD1 (6 bases). V lost 3 bases and J lost 4, with 10 bases in between. The V gene's germline CDR1 is LNHDA and CDR2 SQIVND (reference sequence). The CDR3 runs to 14 residues. DNA for the CDR3: TGTGCCAGTAGTATCTTGGGGGCATACAATGAGCAGTTCTTC. Amino acid sequence: CASSILGAYNEQFF.

On this clonotype: At one of its ends the junction is not consistent with the germline gene, which may arise from a read error. The rearrangement uses TRBV6-5 and TRBJ1-1, with unresolved D. The CDR3 covers 15 residues. CDR1 and CDR2 (germline): MNHEY, SVGAGI. The DNA of the CDR3 is TGTACCAGCAGTTACTCAGGAGACCCGAAGGCTGAAGCTTTCTTT. This translates into CTSSYSGDPKAEAFF.

This clonotype was detected once. V gene TRBV21-1 combines with J gene TRBJ1-2; the DNA was not compared with TRBD1, the D call given in the table. TRBV21-1 counts as a pseudogene. The CDR3 runs to 15 residues. CDR3 amino acids: CASSKVAQGRCGYTF. The CDR3 DNA sequence: TGTGCCAGCAGCAAAGTAGCACAGGGGAGATGTGGCTACACCTTC.

This clonotype was observed a few times. CDR3 sequence: CASSQGVGLNYGYTF. The CDR3 DNA reads as TGTGCCAGCAGCCAAGGGGTCGGACTCAACTATGGCTACACCTTC. This chain connects TRBV3-1 to TRBJ1-2; D is unresolved. Trimming cost V 1 base and J 2 bases, with 11 bases left between them. This CDR3 has 15 residues. Germline lookup yields CDR1 LGHDT and CDR2 YNNKEL (reference sequence).

This clonotype has a handful of counts. The rearrangement uses TRBV21-1 and TRBJ2-4. TRBV21-1 is an annotated pseudogene. The CDR3 contains 17 residues. CDR3 sequence reads: CASSKENGQLAKNIQYF. The CDR3 coding sequence is TGTGCCAGCAGCAAAGAGAACGGTCAGCTAGCCAAAAACATTCAGTACTTC.

CDR3 region: CASSQDGGGGNIQYF. The DNA for the CDR3 is TGTGCCAGCAGCCAAGATGGTGGCGGGGGAAACATTCAGTACTTC. The chain joins TRBV4-2 to TRBJ2-4; 7 positions agree with TRBD2. Trimming removed 0 bases from V and 6 bases from J; junction bases left unmatched: 5. The CDR3 consists of 15 residues. Germline lookup yields CDR1 LGHNA and CDR2 YNFKEQ.

This chain connects TRBV12-3 or TRBV12-4 to TRBJ2-3; 7 bases match TRBD2. The ends lost 6 bases at V and 6 bases at J; junction bases unmatched: 9. The CDR3 length is 14 residues. The CDR3 sequence is CASSHALGGDTQYF. The DNA of the CDR3 is TGTGCCAGCAGCCACGCCCTCGGGGGGGATACGCAGTATTTT.

This clonotype was seen only a few times. In nucleotides, the CDR3 is TGCAGCGTTGTCCCCCCTGAGGGGGAGACCCAGTACTTC. Translating gives CSVVPPEGETQYF. The rearrangement links TRBV29-1 to TRBJ2-5; D may be TRBD1 or TRBD2 (5 bases each). V was cut by 4 bases and J by 5 bases, with 14 bases left in between. Germline V gene sequence: CDR1 SQVTM, CDR2 ANQGSEA. This CDR3 comprises 13 residues.